Presented here are 26 T cell receptor beta chains from one specimen sequenced in a study of T-cell memory formation after mild COVID-19. One entry per CDR3 protein results from TCRdb running MiXCR on the 5' RACE reads. The table records roughly 80,000 distinct CDR3 sequences, about 23% of them present only once. The sequencing sample was made of PBMCs or a T cell subset sorted from them (not recorded which). Receptors originate from a man between 18 and 29 years old who had mild COVID-19 (a few samples of this study predate the infection). Cell type and time point are not known.

This clonotype has only a few counts. The J gene is TRBJ2-7, the V gene TRBV7-8; the D is unclear. The germline V gene encodes CDR1 SGHVS and CDR2 FQNEAQ. The germline V and J ends were trimmed by 8 bases and 5 bases, with 13 bases remaining between them. CDR3 length equals 12 residues. The CDR3 DNA sequence: TGTGCCAGCGCTACCCTCGCTAACGAGCAGTACTTC. Its translation: CASATLANEQYF.

The CDR3 protein is CASHTPGTGVEQYF. The CDR3 coding sequence is TGCGCCAGCCACACCCCCGGGACAGGGGTCGAGCAGTACTTC. The rearrangement links TRBV10-2 to TRBJ2-7; 10 bases are shared with TRBD1. Germline loops: CDR1 WSHSY, CDR2 SAAADI. V shed 8 bases, J shed 6 bases, and the junction held 10 bases outside the gene matches. The CDR3 totals 14 residues.

The chain uses TRBV20-1 and TRBJ2-3, with D uncertain. Trimming took 0 bases from V and 3 from J, leaving 19 bases between them. Per germline, CDR1 DFQATT and CDR2 SNEGSKA (reference sequence). The CDR3 runs 17 residues. In nucleotides, the CDR3 is TGCAGTGCTAGAGATTTTGGGGATCGGCGAGGAACAGATACGCAGTATTTT. Protein product: CSARDFGDRRGTDTQYF.

This clonotype has just a few counts. The chain uses TRBV4-1 and TRBJ1-5; D is possibly TRBD1 (6 bases). Deletions cut 0 bases from V and 3 bases from J, with 12 bases between. CDR3 length: 16 residues. The germline V gene encodes CDR1 MGHRA and CDR2 YSYEKL. CDR3 protein: CASSQDWGGHNQPQHF. The CDR3 nucleotides are TGCGCCAGCAGCCAAGATTGGGGGGGGCACAATCAGCCCCAGCATTTT.

The rearrangement joins TRBV28 to TRBJ2-3, with D tentatively TRBD1 or TRBD2 (6 bases each). Deletions cut 3 bases from V and 1 base from J, with 17 bases between. This CDR3 contains 17 residues. CDR1 is MDHEN and CDR2 is SYDVKM in the germline V gene. The CDR3 DNA reads as TGTGCCAGCAGTTTGGGTATCGTCGGGGGCGGCACAGATACGCAGTATTTT. Translation gives CASSLGIVGGGTDTQYF.

This clonotype was counted between two and nine times. The V call is TRBV12-3 or TRBV12-4, the J call TRBJ1-1; the match to TRBD1 covers 7 bases. The CDR3 has 12 residues. Unmatched junction bases numbered 4, after V lost 6 bases and J lost 6 bases. CDR3: CASSATGPEAFF. The CDR3 DNA follows: TGTGCCAGCAGCGCGACAGGGCCTGAAGCTTTCTTT.

This chain links TRBV7-6 with TRBJ1-1; D is unclear. Trimming took 1 base from V and 4 from J, leaving 7 bases between them. The CDR3 length is 13 residues. The germline gives CDR1 SGHVS, CDR2 FNYEAQ. In nucleotides, the CDR3 is TGTGCCAGCAGCTTAGAGTGGTCCACTGAAGCTTTCTTT. This codes for CASSLEWSTEAFF.

This clonotype was found a few times. One junction end does not reproduce the germline sequence, and a read error may be involved. This rearrangement joins TRBV7-6 to TRBJ2-5; 9 nucleotides agree with TRBD2. The CDR3 is made up of 17 amino acids. Germline loops: CDR1 SGHVS, CDR2 FNYEAQ. The CDR3 DNA follows: TGTGCCAGCAGTTTAGACGGCGAGCGGGGGGATCAAGAGACCCAGTACTTC. Amino acids: CASSLDGERGDQETQYF.

A few counts support this clonotype. The V gene is TRBV20-1, the J gene TRBJ1-2, with 8 positions matching TRBD1. V trimming: 6 bases; J trimming: 8 bases; junction bases outside the gene matches: 14. The V gene's germline CDR1 is DFQATT and CDR2 SNEGSKA (reference sequence). CDR3 length: 14 amino acids. The CDR3 nucleotides read TGCAGTGCCTTAAACCGGGACAGGAGAGGGGGCTACACCTTC. This sequence encodes CSALNRDRRGGYTF.

This rearrangement joins TRBV4-3 to TRBJ2-5, with D perhaps TRBD1 (5 bases). The V gene's germline CDR1 is LGHNA and CDR2 YSLEER. The CDR3 consists of 15 residues. V was pared by 4 bases and J by 4 bases, with 16 bases between. The CDR3 sequence is CASSRTTVVRETQYF. DNA of the CDR3: TGCGCCAGCAGCCGAACGACAGTCGTCCGAGAGACCCAGTACTTC.

This clonotype was detected only a few times. The chain couples TRBV7-9 to TRBJ1-3, with 10 bases identical to TRBD1. The CDR3 extends over 15 amino acids. Trimming at V came to 5 bases and at J to 2 bases, leaving 3 bases not matched to a gene. Germline CDR1 is SEHNR and CDR2 is FQNEAQ (reference sequence). CDR3 protein: CASSPDRGTGNTIYF. CDR3 coding DNA: TGTGCCAGCAGCCCGGACAGGGGGACTGGAAACACCATATATTTT.

This clonotype was counted a few times. The chain uses TRBV7-9 and TRBJ1-4; possible D gene TRBD1, 5 bases. The CDR3 consists of 15 residues. V lost 2 bases, J lost 4 bases, and 11 bases lay in between. Germline V gene lookup returns CDR1 SEHNR and CDR2 FQNEAQ (reference sequence). The CDR3 here is CASSLTGPSNEKLFF. The DNA for the CDR3 is TGTGCCAGCAGCTTAACAGGACCTAGTAATGAAAAACTGTTTTTT.

In DNA, the CDR3 is TGTGCCAGCAGCCTAGGGGACCTCTCGGGCAATGAGCAGTTCTTC. It is translated as CASSLGDLSGNEQFF. The gene calls are TRBV7-3 and TRBJ2-1; D could derive from TRBD1 or TRBD2 (5 bases each). The CDR3 has 15 residues. Germline V CDR1 and CDR2: SGHTA, FQGTGA. Trimming took 5 bases from V and 6 from J, leaving 17 bases between them.

Ten or more counts support this clonotype. V usage is TRBV4-3 and J usage is TRBJ2-7, with 8 bases identical to TRBD1. The germline V gene encodes CDR1 LGHNA and CDR2 YSLEER. With V trimmed by 0 bases and J by 5 bases, 6 bases remained unmatched. CDR3 length: 15 residues. The CDR3: CASSQDSRGLDEQYF. Written as DNA, the CDR3 is TGCGCCAGCAGCCAAGATTCCAGGGGGCTGGACGAGCAGTACTTC.

The table lists this clonotype with a few counts. CDR3 DNA sequence: TGTGCCAGCAGCCTCACACACGGACTAGCCGACAATGAGCAGTTCTTC. It specifies CASSLTHGLADNEQFF. The V gene is TRBV7-2, the J gene TRBJ2-1; TRBD2 matches at 8 bases. V trimming: 5 bases; J trimming: 5 bases; junction bases outside the gene matches: 11. This CDR3 is 16 amino acids long. CDR1 and CDR2 from the germline V gene are SGHTA and FQGNSA. Full variable domain (rest looked up from reference TRBV7-2 and TRBJ2-1): GAGVSQSPSNKVTEKGKDVELRCDPISGHTALYWYRQSLGQGLEFLIYFQGNSAPDKSGLPSDRFSAERTGGSVSTLTIQRTQQEDSAVYLCASSLTHGLADNEQFFGPGTRLTVL.

The V gene is TRBV29-1, the J gene TRBJ1-1; D unclear. The CDR3 consists of 13 residues. The V gene's germline CDR1 is SQVTM and CDR2 ANQGSEA. The ends were cut back, 4 bases at V and 7 bases at J, with 16 bases in the middle. Here the CDR3 reads CSVVAPGGLEAFF. The CDR3, as DNA: TGCAGCGTTGTAGCCCCGGGAGGCCTTGAAGCTTTCTTT. The complete variable domain, with remaining parts taken from reference TRBV29-1 and TRBJ1-1, reads SAVISQKPSRDICQRGTSLTIQCQVDSQVTMMFWYRQQPGQSLTLIATANQGSEATYESGFVIDKFPISRPNLTFSTLTVSNMSPEDSSIYLCSVVAPGGLEAFFGQGTRLTVV.

This chain joins TRBV4-1 and TRBJ2-1; 8 bases align to TRBD2. The CDR3 loop spans 13 amino acids. The trim removed 0 bases at V and 10 bases at J, leaving 2 bases unmatched. The germline V gene encodes CDR1 MGHRA and CDR2 YSYEKL. The DNA for the CDR3 is TGCGCCAGCAGCCAAGAGAGCGGGGGAGAGCAGTTCTTC. Its protein product is CASSQESGGEQFF.

The rearrangement joins TRBV4-1 to TRBJ2-7; TRBD1 might be the D (5 bases). The CDR3 has 14 residues. Trimming cost V 1 base and J 5 bases, with 12 bases left between them. In germline, CDR1 is MGHRA, CDR2 YSYEKL. In DNA form, the CDR3 reads TGCGCCAGCAGCCAAGCGGGCCCAGGGAACGAGCAGTACGTC. Translating gives CASSQAGPGNEQYV.

The sample holds a few counts of this clonotype. The chain recombines TRBV6-6 with TRBJ1-2; the D gene is possibly TRBD1 (6 bases). The germline CDR1 and CDR2 sequences are MNHNY and SVGAGI (reference sequence). The CDR3 sequence is 16 residues long. Trimming shortened V by 6 bases and J by 3 bases, and 20 bases separated the two germline ends. The CDR3 DNA sequence: TGTGCCAGCAGCCACTCCGCTTGGGGGGGCGACTATGGCTACACCTTC. As protein: CASSHSAWGGDYGYTF.

Turning to this clonotype: At one end the junction does not follow the germline gene, possibly because of a read error. The rearrangement links TRBV29-1 to TRBJ1-5; D uncertain. Germline V lookup: CDR1 SQVTM, CDR2 ANQGSEA. CDR3 length: 11 residues. As DNA, the CDR3 is TGCAGCGTTGAATTTGGTCAGACCCAGCATTTT. Its protein product is CSVEFGQTQHF. The full variable domain, in which reference TRBV29-1 and TRBJ1-5 provide the parts outside the CDR3, is SAVISQKPSRDICQRGTSLTIQCQVDSQVTMMFWYRQQPGQSLTLIATANQGSEATYESGFVIDKFPISRPNLTFSTLTVSNMSPEDSSIYLCSVEFGQTQHFGDGTRLSIL.

The J gene is TRBJ2-5, the V gene TRBV28; 9 bases line up with TRBD1. Germline V gene lookup returns CDR1 MDHEN and CDR2 SYDVKM. The CDR3 extends over 16 amino acids. The V segment lost 4 bases and the J segment 4 bases; nucleotides outside the gene matches: 10. Here the CDR3 reads CASSSQPTGGGETQYF. In DNA, the CDR3 is TGTGCCAGCAGTTCACAACCGACAGGGGGAGGAGAGACCCAGTACTTC.

The chain is built from TRBV2 and TRBJ1-6, with D possibly TRBD1 on 5 matching bases. This CDR3 comprises 16 residues. Trimming shortened V by 7 bases and J by 0 bases, and 13 bases separated the two germline ends. CDR1 and CDR2 from the germline V gene are SNHLY and FYNNEI. The DNA of the CDR3 is TGTGCCAGCACCGAAGAGACAGTCTCCTATAATTCACCCCTCCACTTT. Translating it yields CASTEETVSYNSPLHF.

The chain has TRBV4-1 and TRBJ1-2; D gene uncertain. Germline V lookup: CDR1 MGHRA, CDR2 YSYEKL. The V gene lost 1 base and the J gene lost 6 bases, with 9 bases spanning the gap. The CDR3 loop spans 13 amino acids. The CDR3 sequence: CASSQVNVDGYTF. Here the CDR3 DNA reads TGCGCCAGCAGCCAAGTTAACGTCGATGGCTACACCTTC.

This clonotype was observed a handful of times. The V gene is TRBV5-1, the J gene TRBJ1-1; tentatively, D is TRBD1 (5 bases). The germline V gene encodes CDR1 SGHRS and CDR2 YFSETQ. V was trimmed by 7 bases and J by 0 bases, leaving 13 bases between them. CDR3 length: 14 amino acids. CDR3 amino acids: CASVAGNMNTEAFF. The CDR3 nucleotides are TGCGCCAGCGTGGCAGGGAACATGAACACTGAAGCTTTCTTT.

This clonotype was seen only a few times. V and J are TRBV7-9 and TRBJ2-5; D is possibly TRBD1 or TRBD2 (5 bases each). The CDR3 covers 13 residues. In germline, CDR1 is SEHNR, CDR2 FQNEAQ (reference sequence). The V end was cut by 11 bases, the J end by 5 bases, with 18 bases between. The CDR3 loop reads CAARDGAGETQYF. CDR3 DNA sequence: TGTGCCGCGAGGGACGGTGCAGGGGAGACCCAGTACTTC.

The chain is built from TRBV12-3 or TRBV12-4 and TRBJ2-7; 9 bases align to TRBD1. V shed 3 bases, J shed 4 bases, and the junction held 4 bases outside the gene matches. The CDR3 length is 14 residues. CDR3 bases: TGTGCCAGCAGTTTCGGGACAGGGATGTACGAGCAGTACTTC. Translated, it gives CASSFGTGMYEQYF.